This passage covers 17 T cell receptor beta chains from one sample sequenced in a study of identical twins. MiXCR, run by TCRdb on the 5' RACE reads, gives a single entry per CDR3 protein. The repertoire consists of hundreds of thousands of distinct CDR3 sequences, with approximately 20% occurring once and the leading ten covering 0.4% to 0.6%. The same data also contributed to another study, on yellow fever vaccine responses in identical twins.

The sample consisted of CD4+ T cells sorted from blood. These TCRs come from a woman under 30 in good health.

This sequence joins TRBV7-9 and TRBJ2-4; D not certain. V lost 5 bases, J lost 0 bases, and 14 bases lay in between. The germline V gene encodes CDR1 SEHNR and CDR2 FQNEAQ (reference sequence). The CDR3 spans 16 residues. The CDR3 loop reads CASSSQLGKAKNIQYF. CDR3 coding DNA: TGTGCCAGCAGCAGTCAACTGGGGAAAGCCAAAAACATTCAGTACTTC.

The chain uses TRBV12-3 or TRBV12-4 and TRBJ2-2, with 8 bases matching TRBD1. The V segment lost 6 bases and the J segment 2 bases; nucleotides outside the gene matches: 8. The CDR3 is 16 amino acids. As DNA, the CDR3 is TGTGCCAGCAGACGATCGACAGGGGAAAACACCGGGGAGCTGTTTTTT. As protein: CASRRSTGENTGELFF.

This clonotype was seen a handful of times. The V gene is TRBV7-8, the J gene TRBJ2-7, with a tentative D call TRBD1 (6 bases). The germline CDR1 and CDR2 sequences are SGHVS and FQNEAQ. The CDR3 is 18 amino acids. V gave up 5 bases and J gave up 3 bases, with 26 bases separating them. CDR3: CASSQESQGFVSHYEQYV. For the CDR3, the DNA is TGTGCCAGCAGCCAAGAATCGCAGGGGTTTGTCTCGCACTACGAGCAGTACGTC.

V is TRBV12-3 or TRBV12-4 and J is TRBJ2-3, with 8 positions matching TRBD2. V was pared by 7 bases and J by 8 bases, with 14 bases of the junction left unmatched. CDR3 size: 15 residues. The CDR3 coding sequence is TGTGCCAGCATTCCTAGCGGGCCGGATGGTCGTACGCAGTATTTT. It is translated as CASIPSGPDGRTQYF.

The V call is TRBV12-3 or TRBV12-4, the J call TRBJ2-5; TRBD1 matches at 8 bases. The CDR3 loop spans 14 amino acids. With V trimmed by 7 bases and J by 5 bases, 9 bases remained unmatched. CDR3 nucleotide sequence: TGTGCCAGCACCACAGGACAGGGACGCGAGACCCAGTACTTC. It is translated as CASTTGQGRETQYF.

The V gene is TRBV6-6, the J gene TRBJ1-4; TRBD1 is a possible D gene (5 bases). This CDR3 region has 14 residues. V lost 5 bases and J lost 5, with 12 bases in between. Germline lookup yields CDR1 MNHNY and CDR2 SVGAGI (reference sequence). The CDR3 nucleotides are TGTGCCAGCAGTACGGGACGGTCCAATGAAAAACTGTTTTTT. Its translation: CASSTGRSNEKLFF.

This clonotype was observed a handful of times. The rearrangement joins TRBV7-9 to TRBJ2-7; possible D gene TRBD2, 6 bases. The V gene's germline CDR1 is SEHNR and CDR2 FQNEAQ (reference sequence). Trimming took off 2 bases at V and 1 base at J, with 9 bases between the two ends. There are 14 residues in the CDR3. This CDR3 reads CASSLWEVSYEQYF. The DNA of the CDR3 is TGTGCCAGCAGCTTATGGGAGGTGTCCTACGAGCAGTACTTC.

This chain joins TRBV11-2 and TRBJ2-2; 10 bases agree with TRBD1. Germline-derived CDR1 and CDR2 are SGHAT and FQNNGV. The CDR3 loop spans 18 amino acids. The V gene end was trimmed by 2 bases and the J gene end by 1 base; junction bases not matched to a gene: 7. CDR3 residues: CASSLRAGTGENTGELFF. CDR3 nucleotide sequence: TGTGCCAGCAGCTTACGGGCGGGGACAGGGGAGAACACCGGGGAGCTGTTTTTT.

J is TRBJ2-1 and V is TRBV11-1, with 11 positions matching TRBD2. The CDR3 spans 18 residues. V was clipped by 0 bases and J by 3 bases; unmatched bases: 7. Germline V gene lookup returns CDR1 SGHAT and CDR2 FQDESV (reference sequence). CDR3 nucleotide sequence: TGTGCCAGCAGCTTAGCACCCCCGGGACTAGCGGACTACAATGAGCAGTTCTTC. Translated, it gives CASSLAPPGLADYNEQFF.

The J gene is TRBJ2-5, the V gene TRBV20-1, with 7 bases lining up with TRBD1. Germline trimming cut 5 bases from V and 7 bases from J; bases unmatched to any gene: 13. This CDR3 region has 14 residues. Germline CDR1 is DFQATT and CDR2 is SNEGSKA (reference sequence). The CDR3 DNA sequence: TGCAGTGCTCCTCCGGGACAGCTGCTTGGGACCCAGTACTTC. It is translated as CSAPPGQLLGTQYF.

The chain recombines TRBV11-2 with TRBJ2-2; a weak D match, TRBD2 (5 bases). CDR1 is SGHAT and CDR2 is FQNNGV in the germline V gene. This CDR3 comprises 18 residues. V was trimmed by 0 bases and J by 5 bases, leaving 19 bases between them. The CDR3 region has the DNA TGTGCCAGCAGCTTAGAGTACGCGCGGGCGGCGGTTACCGGGGAGCTGTTTTTT. This encodes CASSLEYARAAVTGELFF.

This clonotype was detected ten times or more. The rearrangement links TRBV9 to TRBJ2-7, with 8 bases that match TRBD2. J was trimmed by 3 bases and V by 0 bases; bases with no gene match: 8. Germline assignment: CDR1 SGDLS and CDR2 YYNGEE. The CDR3 spans 16 residues. The CDR3 nucleotides are TGTGCCAGCAGCGTAGATCGCGGGACTAGTGTCTACGAGCAGTACTTC. It specifies CASSVDRGTSVYEQYF. Supplemented by reference TRBV9 and TRBJ2-7, the full variable domain reads DSGVTQTPKHLITATGQRVTLRCSPRSGDLSVYWYQQSLDQGLQFLIQYYNGEERAKGNILERFSAQQFPDLHSELNLSSLELGDSALYFCASSVDRGTSVYEQYFGPGTRLTVT.

This clonotype was found a few times. The genes are TRBV3-1 and TRBJ1-3; D not resolved. Germline CDR1 LGHDT, CDR2 YNNKEL (reference sequence). The V end lost 4 bases, the J end lost 4 bases, and 14 bases lay between the germline ends. This CDR3 contains 15 residues. The CDR3 spells CASSPSGSRGNTIYF. CDR3 bases: TGTGCCAGCAGCCCTAGCGGGTCCCGCGGAAACACCATATATTTT.

The J gene is TRBJ2-5, the V gene TRBV7-2, with D maybe TRBD1 (6 bases). The V end lost 1 base, the J end lost 5 bases, and 17 bases lay between the germline ends. The CDR3 length is 16 residues. CDR1 is SGHTA, CDR2 FQGNSA, per germline. In nucleotides, the CDR3 is TGTGCCAGCAGCTTAGTGGGGGCAGGGACGGGGGAGACCCAGTACTTC. Protein product: CASSLVGAGTGETQYF.

This clonotype was detected ten times or more. The chain links TRBV12-3 or TRBV12-4 to TRBJ2-5, with a tentative D call TRBD2 (5 bases). The CDR3 is 11 amino acids. V was shortened by 1 base and J by 9 bases, with 6 bases between the two germline ends. CDR3 protein: CASSLGESQYF. CDR3 coding DNA: TGTGCCAGCAGTTTAGGGGAGTCCCAGTACTTC.

This clonotype appeared a few times. The J gene is TRBJ2-1, the V gene TRBV20-1; TRBD1 might be the D (6 bases). CDR1 is DFQATT, CDR2 SNEGSKA, per germline (reference sequence). Trimming cost V 0 bases and J 4 bases, with 13 bases left between them. The CDR3 totals 15 residues. The CDR3 DNA sequence: TGCAGTGCTAGAGATCACCAGGGGCTGTACAATGAGCAGTTCTTC. Translated, it gives CSARDHQGLYNEQFF.

CDR3 sequence reads: CASSLEGGFEQFF. The CDR3 DNA follows: TGTGCCAGCAGCTTAGAAGGGGGGTTTGAGCAGTTCTTC. This chain joins TRBV11-3 and TRBJ2-1; D may be TRBD1 or TRBD2 (6 bases each). The germline V gene has CDR1 SGHNT and CDR2 YENEEA. This CDR3 contains 13 residues. V lost 0 bases, J lost 9 bases, and 9 bases lay in between.